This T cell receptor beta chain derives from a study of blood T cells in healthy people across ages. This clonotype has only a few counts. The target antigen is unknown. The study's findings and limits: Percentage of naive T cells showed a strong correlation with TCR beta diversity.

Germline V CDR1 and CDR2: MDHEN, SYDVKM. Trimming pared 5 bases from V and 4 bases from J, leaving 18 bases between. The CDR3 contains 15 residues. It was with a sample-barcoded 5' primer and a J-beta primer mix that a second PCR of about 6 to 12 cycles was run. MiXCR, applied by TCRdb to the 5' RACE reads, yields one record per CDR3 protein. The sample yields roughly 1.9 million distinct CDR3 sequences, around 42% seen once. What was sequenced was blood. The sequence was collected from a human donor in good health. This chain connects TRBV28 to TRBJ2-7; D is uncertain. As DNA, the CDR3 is TGTGCCAGCAGTCTAGGTCCCGACGGGTCGTACGAGCAGTACTTC. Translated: CASSLGPDGSYEQYF.